The rows below give T cell receptor beta chains drawn from one sample of a study of blood T cells in healthy people across ages. TCRdb passed the 5' RACE reads through MiXCR, listing each CDR3 protein once. The sample has 950,000 to 1,200,000 distinct CDR3 sequences, more than 30% seen once. Sequencing used blood. The origin of the receptors is a man between 18 and 35 years old in good health. CDR3s include the opening cysteine and the closing phenylalanine or tryptophan. D genes are given only for firm matches. Size values are once, few and many counts, or a class for expanded clones, and some rows have none.

17,TRBJ1-1,few,TRBV10-3,NA,CAISESRNGRSNTEAFF,TGTGCCATCAGTGAGTCGAGAAATGGAAGGTCGAACACTGAAGCTTTCTTT
13,TRBJ1-1,NA,TRBV5-1,NA,CASSAHIQGEAFF,TGCGCCAGCAGCGCCCATATCCAGGGGGAAGCTTTCTTT
13,TRBJ1-2,few,TRBV20-1,NA,CSAREPGNYGYTF,TGCAGTGCTAGAGAACCAGGGAACTATGGCTACACCTTC
15,TRBJ1-2,NA,TRBV6-2/TRBV6-3,TRBD1,CASSRYGTANYGYTF,TGTGCCAGCAGCCGATACGGGACAGCTAACTATGGCTACACCTTC
16,TRBJ2-5,NA,TRBV12-3/TRBV12-4,NA,CASSQSDRWIQETQYF,TGTGCCAGCAGTCAATCTGACAGGTGGATCCAAGAGACCCAGTACTTC
16,TRBJ2-2,NA,TRBV6-5,NA,CASRPPFQTNTGELFF,TGTGCCAGCAGACCCCCCTTCCAAACGAACACCGGGGAGCTGTTTTTT
13,TRBJ1-2,NA,TRBV29-1,NA,CSGSGQGDYGYTF,TGCAGCGGTTCAGGGCAGGGCGATTATGGCTACACCTTC
16,TRBJ1-3,NA,TRBV4-1,NA,CASSQDGRDGGNTIYF,TGCGCCAGCAGCCAAGATGGCAGGGACGGGGGAAACACCATATATTTT
12,TRBJ1-1,once,TRBV7-2,NA,CASQASNTEAFF,TGTGCCAGCCAAGCTTCTAACACTGAAGCTTTCTTT
14,TRBJ1-4,few,TRBV27,NA,CANLKGKGDEKLFF,TGTGCCAACCTAAAGGGGAAGGGAGATGAAAAACTGTTTTTT
9,TRBJ1-1,many,TRBV20-1,NA,CSANTEAFF,TGCAGTGCTAACACTGAAGCTTTCTTT